The 27 T cell receptor beta chains listed next were all sequenced from one sample in a study of T cell responses to AZD1222 COVID-19 vaccine (dated by TCRdb to 2020 to 2022). Preparation of the library involved the immunoSEQ multiplex PCR assay. TCRdb provides this immuneACCESS table in a form limited to in-frame rearrangements. Some clones are lacking; in checked studies, under half of them reflect an unresolved V gene, and why the rest are absent is not known. Across this sample there are under 150,000 clones, with 88% seen only once. About 3.7% of the sample is in the top ten clones. The time point label of this sample denotes: baseline before first vaccination. The sequencing here drew on peripheral blood, taken on day 0 of AZD1222 vaccination. These receptors were obtained from an adult in good health.

CDR3 region: CASLQGSSGNTIYF. CDR3 DNA sequence: TGTGCCAGCCTACAGGGGTCCTCTGGAAACACCATATATTTT. The V call is TRBV19, the J call TRBJ1-3; 7 bases align to TRBD1. From germline, CDR1 is LNHDA and CDR2 SQIVND (reference sequence). This CDR3 has 14 residues. The J segment lost 0 bases and the V segment lost 9 bases, leaving 5 bases of the junction unmatched.

Only one count was recorded for this clone. This sequence joins TRBV29-1 and TRBJ2-1; D is undetermined. V lost 1 base and J lost 3, with 13 bases in between. Germline assignment: CDR1 SQVTM and CDR2 ANQGSEA. The CDR3 spans 15 residues. Written as DNA, the CDR3 is TGCAGCGTTGAAGGGGGTGCAGAACTCTACAATGAGCAGTTCTTC. Translating it yields CSVEGGAELYNEQFF.

The genes are TRBV3-1 (or the pseudogene TRBV3-2) and TRBJ2-7, with 9 positions matching TRBD1. J lost 3 bases, V lost 4 bases, and 7 bases had no gene match. Per the germline V gene, CDR1 is LGHDT and CDR2 is YNNKEL (reference sequence). This CDR3 comprises 15 residues. The CDR3 nucleotides read TGTGCCAGCAGCCTCACAGGGGGCAGGGTCTACGAGCAGTACTTC. Its protein is CASSLTGGRVYEQYF.

For this clone: The sample has other DNA sequences that encode this CDR3 too. This chain joins TRBV5-1 and TRBJ2-3; D is ambiguous. V lost 2 bases and J 2 bases, leaving 9 bases between the germline ends. Germline CDR1 SGHRS, CDR2 YFSETQ. The CDR3 loop spans 14 amino acids. CDR3 protein: CASSFGQTTDTQYF. Written as DNA, the CDR3 is TGCGCCAGCAGCTTCGGCCAGACCACAGATACGCAGTATTTT. Combining the CDR3 with reference TRBV5-1 and TRBJ2-3 gives the whole variable domain KAGVTQTPRYLIKTRGQQVTLSCSPISGHRSVSWYQQTPGQGLQFLFEYFSETQRNKGNFPGRFSGRQFSNSRSEMNVSTLELGDSALYLCASSFGQTTDTQYFGPGTRLTVL.

This rearrangement joins TRBV2 to TRBJ1-2, with 8 bases fitting TRBD1. V lost 5 bases, J lost 2 bases, and 1 base stayed unmatched. The germline CDR1 and CDR2 sequences are SNHLY and FYNNEI. The length of the CDR3 is 13 residues. CDR3 in amino acids: CASSSGGNYGYTF. The CDR3 coding sequence is TGTGCCAGCAGTTCAGGGGGCAACTATGGCTACACCTTC. The variable domain in full, completed from reference TRBV2 and TRBJ1-2, reads EPEVTQTPSHQVTQMGQEVILRCVPISNHLYFYWYRQILGQKVEFLVSFYNNEISEKSEIFDDQFSVERPDGSNFTLKIRSTKLEDSAMYFCASSSGGNYGYTFGSGTRLTVV.

V is TRBV5-5 and J is TRBJ1-4; D uncertain. Germline CDR1 is SGHKS and CDR2 is YYEKEE (reference sequence). The CDR3 totals 15 residues. Trimming stripped 1 base from V and 0 bases from J, with 7 bases between. The chain's CDR3 is CASSLLQTTNEKLFF. The DNA of the CDR3 is TGTGCCAGCAGCTTGTTACAGACAACTAATGAAAAACTGTTTTTT.

This clone was seen only a few times. The chain recombines TRBV3-1 (or the pseudogene TRBV3-2) with TRBJ2-7; D unresolved. The CDR3 extends over 13 amino acids. Germline lookup yields CDR1 LGHDT and CDR2 YNNKEL (reference sequence). V shed 0 bases and J shed 1 base, with 4 bases lying between them. The CDR3 spells CASSQDWSYEQYF. In DNA form, the CDR3 reads TGTGCCAGCAGCCAAGATTGGTCCTACGAGCAGTACTTC.

V gene TRBV18 combines with J gene TRBJ2-7; 10 bases are a match to TRBD1. Germline values: CDR1 KGHSH, CDR2 LQKENI. The V gene end was trimmed by 3 bases and the J gene end by 3 bases; junction bases not matched to a gene: 2. The CDR3 is 14 residues long. CDR3 nucleotide sequence: TGTGCCAGCTCACCCGGGACAGGGGACTACGAGCAGTACTTC. It translates to CASSPGTGDYEQYF.

V is TRBV5-1 and J is TRBJ1-4; D is unresolved. CDR1 is SGHRS and CDR2 is YFSETQ in the germline V gene. The ends were cut back, 1 base at V and 8 bases at J, with 9 bases in the middle. The CDR3 spans 13 residues. The CDR3 loop reads CASSLTILEKLFF. The CDR3 nucleotides are TGCGCCAGCAGCTTGACGATTTTAGAAAAACTGTTTTTT. The variable domain in full, with the rest retrieved from reference TRBV5-1 and TRBJ1-4, is KAGVTQTPRYLIKTRGQQVTLSCSPISGHRSVSWYQQTPGQGLQFLFEYFSETQRNKGNFPGRFSGRQFSNSRSEMNVSTLELGDSALYLCASSLTILEKLFFGSGTQLSVL.

The chain employs TRBV10-3 and TRBJ1-5; no clear D gene. The germline V gene has CDR1 ENHRY and CDR2 SYGVKD. The V end was cut by 1 base, the J end by 6 bases, with 13 bases between. The length of the CDR3 is 15 residues. CDR3 protein: CAISEWLGQAQPQHF. In nucleotides, the CDR3 is TGTGCCATCAGTGAGTGGTTAGGGCAGGCTCAGCCCCAGCATTTT.

The gene calls are TRBV7-2 and TRBJ2-3; a weak D match, TRBD2 (7 bases). CDR1 is SGHTA and CDR2 is FQGNSA in the germline V gene. V was cut by 4 bases and J by 6 bases, with 17 bases left in between. The CDR3 is made up of 15 amino acids. The CDR3: CASSWFWGGVDTQYF. For the CDR3, the DNA is TGTGCCAGCAGCTGGTTTTGGGGGGGCGTGGATACGCAGTATTTT. Full variable domain (missing parts from reference TRBV7-2 and TRBJ2-3): GAGVSQSPSNKVTEKGKDVELRCDPISGHTALYWYRQSLGQGLEFLIYFQGNSAPDKSGLPSDRFSAERTGGSVSTLTIQRTQQEDSAVYLCASSWFWGGVDTQYFGPGTRLTVL.

This clone was picked up one time. This sequence joins TRBV19 and TRBJ1-6; TRBD1 might be the D (5 bases). The V end lost 3 bases, the J end lost 7 bases, and 10 bases lay between the germline ends. This CDR3 has 14 residues. Germline assignment: CDR1 LNHDA and CDR2 SQIVND (reference sequence). The chain's CDR3 is CASSIVGGNSPLHF. Here the CDR3 DNA reads TGTGCCAGTAGTATTGTGGGGGGGAATTCACCCCTCCACTTT.

The rearrangement uses TRBV7-6 and TRBJ2-2; possibly TRBD2 for D (6 bases). CDR1 and CDR2 (germline): SGHVS, FNYEAQ. The V gene lost 2 bases and the J gene lost 5 bases, with 18 bases spanning the gap. The CDR3 covers 17 residues. In DNA form, the CDR3 reads TGTGCCAGCAGCTTAATCATGCCTAGCGCGGGGACCGGGGAGCTGTTTTTT. It encodes CASSLIMPSAGTGELFF.

This clone showed up just once. The rearrangement uses TRBV5-8 and TRBJ1-6; tentative D call: TRBD1 (5 bases). The CDR3 contains 16 residues. The V gene lost 2 bases and the J gene lost 1 base, with 10 bases spanning the gap. The germline V gene has CDR1 SGHTS and CDR2 YDEGEE. The CDR3, as DNA: TGTGCCAGCAGCTTTTTATCAGGGTCCTATAATTCACCCCTCCACTTT. It specifies CASSFLSGSYNSPLHF. Full variable domain (rest looked up from reference TRBV5-8 and TRBJ1-6): EAGVTQSPTHLIKTRGQQATLRCSPISGHTSVYWYQQALGLGLQFLLWYDEGEERNRGNFPPRFSGRQFPNYSSELNVNALELEDSALYLCASSFLSGSYNSPLHFGNGTRLTVT.

This clone was seen only a few times. The V and J genes are TRBV5-6 and TRBJ1-5, with D maybe TRBD1 (5 bases). This CDR3 contains 14 residues. The germline gives CDR1 SGHDT, CDR2 YYEEEE. V was pared by 3 bases and J by 5 bases, with 12 bases between. Written as DNA, the CDR3 is TGTGCCAGCAGCTGGGGGAGGGTAGATCAGCCCCAGCATTTT. This sequence encodes CASSWGRVDQPQHF.

As to this clone: At the DNA level, this CDR3 is encoded by other sequences in the same sample as well. V usage is TRBV11-2 and J usage is TRBJ2-3, with unresolved D. The CDR3 runs to 12 residues. Trimming took 3 bases from V and 1 from J, leaving 2 bases between them. Germline CDR1 reads SGHAT; CDR2 reads FQNNGV. The CDR3 loop reads CASSFGTDTQYF. The CDR3 region has the DNA TGTGCCAGCAGCTTCGGCACAGATACGCAGTATTTT. The whole variable domain, filled in from reference TRBV11-2 and TRBJ2-3, reads EAGVAQSPRYKIIEKRQSVAFWCNPISGHATLYWYQQILGQGPKLLIQFQNNGVVDDSQLPKDRFSAERLKGVDSTLKIQPAKLEDSAVYLCASSFGTDTQYFGPGTRLTVL.

The gene calls are TRBV7-8 and TRBJ2-2, with 8 bases lining up with TRBD1. Germline loops: CDR1 SGHVS, CDR2 FQNEAQ. J gave up 1 base and V 2 bases, and 0 bases lay outside the gene matches. The CDR3 consists of 15 residues. CDR3 amino acids: CASSLTGGNTGELFF. CDR3 DNA: TGTGCCAGCAGCTTAACAGGGGGGAACACCGGGGAGCTGTTTTTT.

The chain has TRBV5-8 and TRBJ1-1, with 9 positions matching TRBD1. Germline V gene sequence: CDR1 SGHTS, CDR2 YDEGEE. With 2 bases clipped from V and 4 bases from J, the junction kept 9 bases outside the gene matches. CDR3 length equals 16 residues. As DNA, the CDR3 is TGTGCCAGCAGCTTAACAGGGGGCATTTGGATCACTGAAGCTTTCTTT. Translating gives CASSLTGGIWITEAFF.

V usage is TRBV7-3 and J usage is TRBJ2-5; D uncertain. The CDR3 covers 13 residues. V shed 3 bases and J shed 5 bases, with 10 bases lying between them. Germline lookup yields CDR1 SGHTA and CDR2 FQGTGA. The CDR3 here is CASSFEPAETQYF. The CDR3 DNA sequence: TGTGCCAGCAGCTTTGAACCGGCTGAGACCCAGTACTTC.

The chain couples TRBV5-1 to TRBJ1-5; 8 bases are a match to TRBD1. The CDR3 runs to 15 residues. Per the germline V gene, CDR1 is SGHRS and CDR2 is YFSETQ. Trimming took 0 bases from V and 14 from J; bases not matched to a gene: 13. The CDR3 sequence is CASSLAGTGLEEKHF. CDR3 in DNA: TGCGCCAGCAGCTTGGCCGGGACAGGACTGGAGGAGAAGCATTTT.

The genes are TRBV6-5 and TRBJ1-6; a weak D match, TRBD1 (5 bases). Trimming shortened V by 7 bases and J by 7 bases, and 14 bases separated the two germline ends. The CDR3 contains 14 residues. Per the germline V gene, CDR1 is MNHEY and CDR2 is SVGAGI. The CDR3 DNA follows: TGTGCCAGCACCCAAGGACAACCAAATTCACCCCTCCACTTT. It codes for CASTQGQPNSPLHF.

J is TRBJ1-2 and V is TRBV5-1; 7 bases line up with TRBD1. The V segment lost 0 bases and the J segment 8 bases; nucleotides outside the gene matches: 10. This CDR3 is 15 amino acids long. Germline CDR1 reads SGHRS; CDR2 reads YFSETQ. The CDR3 is CASSLEPGQALGYTF. CDR3 nucleotide sequence: TGCGCCAGCAGCTTGGAGCCCGGACAGGCGTTAGGCTACACCTTC. The complete variable domain, with remaining parts taken from reference TRBV5-1 and TRBJ1-2, reads KAGVTQTPRYLIKTRGQQVTLSCSPISGHRSVSWYQQTPGQGLQFLFEYFSETQRNKGNFPGRFSGRQFSNSRSEMNVSTLELGDSALYLCASSLEPGQALGYTFGSGTRLTVV.

This clone is labeled medium-sized. The rearrangement links TRBV19 to TRBJ2-3; TRBD2 aligns across 13 bases. Trimming removed 3 bases from V and 0 bases from J; junction bases left unmatched: 0. Germline V CDR1 and CDR2: LNHDA, SQIVND (reference sequence). The CDR3 loop spans 16 amino acids. The CDR3 loop reads CASSMTSGGSTDTQYF. CDR3 sequence (DNA): TGTGCCAGTAGTATGACTAGCGGGGGGAGCACAGATACGCAGTATTTT.

This clone appeared once. The CDR3 DNA sequence: TGTGCCATCAGTGAGTTGACAGGGGGGAACACTGAAGCTTTCTTT. It yields the protein CAISELTGGNTEAFF. The chain uses TRBV10-3 and TRBJ1-1; 9 bases are a match to TRBD1. The CDR3 runs 15 residues. The germline gives CDR1 ENHRY, CDR2 SYGVKD. Unmatched junction bases numbered 1, after V lost 1 base and J lost 1 base.

The chain couples TRBV6-5 to TRBJ1-5; D is unresolved. Germline V gene lookup returns CDR1 MNHEY and CDR2 SVGAGI. Trimming left V 2 bases short and J 8 bases short, with 7 bases between. The length of the CDR3 is 12 residues. The CDR3 nucleotides are TGTGCCAGCAGTTACGTGGCGGAGCCCCAGCATTTT. This encodes CASSYVAEPQHF.

This clone appeared once. The V gene is TRBV12-5, the J gene TRBJ2-7, with no clear D. Per germline, CDR1 LGHNT and CDR2 FRNRAP. The CDR3 is 9 amino acids. V was pared by 4 bases and J by 13 bases, with 8 bases between. This chain's CDR3 is CASGSPFYF. The CDR3 nucleotides are TGTGCTAGTGGTTCCCCCTTTTACTTC. Full variable domain (rest looked up from reference TRBV12-5 and TRBJ2-7): DARVTQTPRHKVTEMGQEVTMRCQPILGHNTVFWYRQTMMQGLELLAYFRNRAPLDDSGMPKDRFSAEMPDATLATLKIQPSEPRDSAVYFCASGSPFYFGPGTRLTVT.

The DNA of the CDR3 is TGTGCCAGCTCTTCGGGACAGGGATATGAAAAACTGTTTTTT. Protein: CASSSGQGYEKLFF. The chain carries TRBV18 and TRBJ1-4, with 9 bases aligning to TRBD1. The germline CDR1 and CDR2 sequences are KGHSH and LQKENI. The CDR3 loop spans 14 amino acids. Trimming at V came to 6 bases and at J to 6 bases, leaving 5 bases not matched to a gene.